Below, 22 T cell receptor beta chains from the same sample are listed, as sequenced in a study of T cell changes during pregnancy in multiple sclerosis. Produced via immunoSEQ multiplex PCR; TCRdb's table is partial and in-frame only. The table shows around 100,000 clones, with 80% to 95% occurring only once. The sequencing here drew on peripheral blood, taken in the third trimester of pregnancy. Source of these receptors: a female donor with multiple sclerosis, enrolled in a pregnancy study.

This chain links TRBV19 with TRBJ2-1, with TRBD2 matching 12 bases. There are 16 residues in the CDR3. The trim removed 4 bases at V and 8 bases at J, leaving 9 bases unmatched. Germline V gene sequence: CDR1 LNHDA, CDR2 SQIVND (reference sequence). The CDR3 here is CASSNSGTSGWDEQFF. Written as DNA, the CDR3 is TGTGCCAGTAGTAACTCCGGGACTAGCGGGTGGGATGAGCAGTTCTTC.

The chain recombines TRBV5-1 with TRBJ1-1, with D perhaps matching TRBD1 (6 bases). The CDR3 is 14 residues long. The germline CDR1 and CDR2 sequences are SGHRS and YFSETQ. The V end lost 2 bases, the J end lost 0 bases, and 8 bases lay between the germline ends. The CDR3 DNA reads TGCGCCAGCAGCTTCAGGGACATGAACACTGAAGCTTTCTTT. It specifies CASSFRDMNTEAFF.

The chain joins TRBV2 to TRBJ2-3; 12 nucleotides agree with TRBD2. V shed 7 bases and J 6 bases; nucleotides not matched to a gene: 8. This CDR3 spans 15 amino acids. Germline CDR1 is SNHLY and CDR2 is FYNNEI. CDR3: CASTTGTSGLDTQYF. CDR3 coding DNA: TGTGCCAGCACCACCGGGACTAGCGGGTTGGATACGCAGTATTTT.

The chain is built from TRBV30 and TRBJ2-1, with 8 bases aligning to TRBD2. After removal of 4 bases from V and 9 bases from J, the junction contained 11 bases not matched to a gene. CDR3 length: 14 residues. CDR1 is GTSNPN, CDR2 SVGIG, per germline (reference sequence). As DNA, the CDR3 is TGTGCCTGGATTGACGGCGGGGGGTCGGTTGAGCAGTTCTTC. Translation gives CAWIDGGGSVEQFF.

This chain links TRBV18 with TRBJ1-4, with no clear D. The germline V and J ends were trimmed by 3 bases and 3 bases, with 11 bases remaining between them. Germline-derived CDR1 and CDR2 are KGHSH and LQKENI. This CDR3 is 15 amino acids long. CDR3 sequence reads: CASSPSGSANEKLFF. The CDR3 DNA sequence: TGTGCCAGCTCACCGTCGGGGTCGGCTAATGAAAAACTGTTTTTT.

The gene calls are TRBV18 and TRBJ1-1, with 10 positions matching TRBD1. Unmatched junction bases numbered 6, after V lost 3 bases and J lost 5 bases. In germline, CDR1 is KGHSH, CDR2 LQKENI. The CDR3 contains 15 residues. The CDR3 region is CASSPSGTGETEAFF. In DNA, the CDR3 is TGTGCCAGCTCACCTTCGGGGACAGGGGAAACTGAAGCTTTCTTT.

V gene TRBV19 combines with J gene TRBJ2-3; 11 nucleotides match TRBD2. Losses at the gene ends were 3 bases for V and 3 bases for J; bases not matched to a gene: 5. This CDR3 has 16 amino acids. Germline V CDR1 and CDR2: LNHDA, SQIVND (reference sequence). The CDR3 bases are TGTGCCAGTAGTATGAGTCTAGCGGGGGGAACAGATACGCAGTATTTT. It is translated as CASSMSLAGGTDTQYF.

V and J are TRBV19 and TRBJ1-5, with a possible D match to TRBD1 (6 bases). Germline values: CDR1 LNHDA, CDR2 SQIVND (reference sequence). The V and J ends lost 6 bases and 5 bases respectively, with 20 bases between them. The CDR3 spans 16 residues. CDR3 in amino acids: CASRSSVRDIYQPQHF. In DNA form, the CDR3 reads TGTGCCAGTAGGTCGTCTGTTAGGGACATATATCAGCCCCAGCATTTT.

This chain uses TRBV28 with TRBJ2-7; possible D gene TRBD1, 5 bases. Per germline, CDR1 MDHEN and CDR2 SYDVKM. The V gene lost 7 bases and the J gene lost 0 bases, with 16 bases spanning the gap. The CDR3 consists of 15 residues. CDR3 nucleotide sequence: TGTGCCAGCACCGATGGGGCAAGGAGCTCCTACGAGCAGTACTTC. The encoded protein is CASTDGARSSYEQYF. Using reference TRBV28 and TRBJ2-7 for the parts outside the CDR3, the full variable domain is DVKVTQSSRYLVKRTGEKVFLECVQDMDHENMFWYRQDPGLGLRLIYFSYDVKMKEKGDIPEGYSVSREKKERFSLILESASTNQTSMYLCASTDGARSSYEQYFGPGTRLTVT.

V gene TRBV7-2 combines with J gene TRBJ2-1; D gene unclear. In germline, CDR1 is SGHTA, CDR2 FQGNSA. The CDR3 runs 16 residues. Trimming stripped 1 base from V and 0 bases from J, with 10 bases between. CDR3 DNA: TGTGCCAGCAGCTTAGTCCTACCTAGCTCCTACAATGAGCAGTTCTTC. Its translation: CASSLVLPSSYNEQFF.

The chain couples TRBV5-1 to TRBJ2-3; 14 bases are shared with TRBD2. Germline assignment: CDR1 SGHRS and CDR2 YFSETQ. V shed 7 bases and J 3 bases; nucleotides not matched to a gene: 13. The CDR3 sequence is 18 residues long. The CDR3 reads CASCLGTSGRGRTDTQYF. CDR3 DNA sequence: TGCGCCAGCTGTCTGGGGACTAGCGGGAGAGGGAGGACAGATACGCAGTATTTT.

The chain is built from TRBV11-3 and TRBJ2-1; 11 positions match TRBD2. This CDR3 comprises 14 residues. Germline CDR1 is SGHNT and CDR2 is YENEEA. The junction had 3 bases not matched to a gene; V was cut back by 5 bases and J by 6 bases. The CDR3 region is CASSRSGGANEQFF. The CDR3 DNA reads as TGTGCCAGCAGCCGTAGCGGGGGGGCCAATGAGCAGTTCTTC.

The rearrangement joins TRBV10-3 to TRBJ1-2; weak D call: TRBD1 (6 bases). Trimming stripped 0 bases from V and 5 bases from J, with 10 bases between. CDR3 length equals 14 residues. CDR1 and CDR2 from the germline V gene are ENHRY and SYGVKD. CDR3 in DNA: TGTGCCATCAGTGAGTCGCCAGGGGTATATGGCTACACCTTC. It is translated as CAISESPGVYGYTF.

J is TRBJ2-1 and V is TRBV30; 11 nucleotides line up with TRBD2. The germline V gene encodes CDR1 GTSNPN and CDR2 SVGIG (reference sequence). Trimming cost V 2 bases and J 9 bases; bases outside gene matches: 9. The CDR3 is 15 residues long. This CDR3 is CAWSFGTSGGGEQFF. Written as DNA, the CDR3 is TGTGCCTGGAGTTTCGGGACTAGCGGAGGGGGTGAGCAGTTCTTC.

The chain couples TRBV5-4 to TRBJ1-4; D call uncertain. The length of the CDR3 is 13 residues. The V gene lost 4 bases and the J gene lost 0 bases, with 4 bases spanning the gap. From germline, CDR1 is SGHNT and CDR2 YYREEE (reference sequence). In DNA form, the CDR3 reads TGTGCCAGCAGCCCCGCAACTAATGAAAAACTGTTTTTT. Translation: CASSPATNEKLFF.

The rearrangement links TRBV6-5 to TRBJ2-5; D is perhaps TRBD1 (6 bases). Trimming left V 0 bases short and J 13 bases short, with 24 bases between. The CDR3 length is 16 residues. Germline assignment: CDR1 MNHEY and CDR2 SVGAGI. The CDR3 loop is CASSYSNDPRVGTRYF. The CDR3 DNA reads as TGTGCCAGCAGTTACTCAAATGACCCCCGGGTCGGGACACGGTACTTC.

The chain employs TRBV27 and TRBJ2-5; no definite D call. V lost 5 bases and J 3 bases, leaving 16 bases between the germline ends. The CDR3 contains 15 residues. The germline gives CDR1 MNHEY, CDR2 SMNVEV (reference sequence). This CDR3 reads CASSPLWRKEETQYF. The DNA for the CDR3 is TGTGCCAGCAGTCCCCTCTGGCGGAAAGAAGAGACCCAGTACTTC.

V is TRBV11-2 and J is TRBJ2-5, with TRBD2 identical over 9 bases. CDR1 and CDR2 from the germline V gene are SGHAT and FQNNGV. V was clipped by 5 bases and J by 6 bases; unmatched bases: 7. CDR3 length: 14 amino acids. CDR3 DNA sequence: TGTGCCAGCAGCCCCTTAGCGGGAGAGCAGACCCAGTACTTC. This encodes CASSPLAGEQTQYF.

This rearrangement joins TRBV19 to TRBJ2-4, with a tentative D call TRBD1 (5 bases). CDR1 is LNHDA and CDR2 is SQIVND in the germline V gene (reference sequence). The CDR3 is 15 amino acids. Trimming removed 5 bases at V and 0 bases at J, with 11 bases between. The CDR3 protein is CASSSEGVAKNIQYF. The CDR3 region has the DNA TGTGCCAGTAGTTCGGAAGGGGTAGCCAAAAACATTCAGTACTTC.

In nucleotides, the CDR3 is TGTGCCAGCACCACGAGGGGGGGAAACTATGGCTACACCTTC. This codes for CASTTRGGNYGYTF. The rearrangement uses TRBV6-1 and TRBJ1-2; D might be TRBD1 (6 bases). Germline V lookup: CDR1 MNHNS, CDR2 SASEGT. The CDR3 has 14 amino acids. Trimming stripped 7 bases from V and 2 bases from J, with 14 bases between.

The rearrangement uses TRBV7-8 and TRBJ2-2; D is ambiguous. The germline V gene has CDR1 SGHVS and CDR2 FQNEAQ. Trimming cost V 2 bases and J 5 bases, with 18 bases left between them. The CDR3 spans 17 residues. CDR3: CASSLLGASTVTGELFF. Written as DNA, the CDR3 is TGTGCCAGCAGCTTATTAGGAGCTTCTACGGTAACCGGGGAGCTGTTTTTT.

This clone appeared a single time. The rearrangement links TRBV27 to TRBJ2-2; D is unresolved. V was shortened by 3 bases and J by 2 bases, with 4 bases between the two germline ends. The germline CDR1 and CDR2 sequences are MNHEY and SMNVEV (reference sequence). The CDR3 contains 13 residues. The CDR3 is CASSFLNTGELFF. Written as DNA, the CDR3 is TGTGCCAGCAGTTTCTTAAACACCGGGGAGCTGTTTTTT.